This T cell receptor beta chain was captured in a study of T cells in narcolepsy. Sequencing used immunoSEQ multiplex PCR; TCRdb keeps in-frame clones, though not all of them. This table holds 10,000 to 12,000 clones, over 65% found once. This clone is classed as large. As yet, its antigen is unknown. The CDR3 contains 11 residues. Germline CDR1 SGHKS, CDR2 YYEKEE (reference sequence). With 6 bases removed from V and 7 bases from J, the gap between germline ends came to 10 bases. General study results and limits: HCRT-specific and TRIB2-specific autoreactive clonotypes appeared among same-patient CSF and blood CD4+ clonotypes.

The specimen sequenced was CD45RA- memory CD8+ T cells from PBMCs. The rearrangement uses TRBV5-5 and TRBJ1-1, with a weak D call TRBD1 (6 bases). The sequence was obtained from a human donor with narcolepsy. CDR3 amino acids: CASTQGNEAFF. CDR3 DNA sequence: TGTGCCAGCACCCAGGGGAATGAAGCTTTCTTT.